Following are 29 T cell receptor beta chains from one sample sequenced in a study of blood T cell repertoires in COVID-19 (TCRdb year 2020). Library generation was performed with the immunoSEQ multiplex PCR assay. Sourced from immuneACCESS, this table was stored by TCRdb with only in-frame sequences that have V and J called. A share of the clones is absent; for the studies checked, an unresolved V gene accounts for under half, and the remainder has no known explanation. The sample table records a few hundred thousand clones; over 75% of these occur just once. Jointly, the top ten make up more than 3.5% of the sample. Sequencing was carried out using PBMCs or T cells enriched from blood (not recorded which). These receptors all stem from a woman aged 30 to 39 who had recovered from COVID-19.

The CDR3 loop reads CSASGGVGNTIYF. The DNA for the CDR3 is TGCAGTGCTAGTGGCGGGGTTGGAAACACCATATATTTT. J is TRBJ1-3 and V is TRBV20-1; D ambiguous. Per germline, CDR1 DFQATT and CDR2 SNEGSKA (reference sequence). V gave up 3 bases and J gave up 3 bases, with 9 bases separating them. This CDR3 has 13 amino acids.

The chain combines TRBV28 with TRBJ2-1, with TRBD2 matching 16 bases. V dropped 4 bases and J dropped 0; count of bases not matched to a gene: 6. The CDR3 contains 19 residues. In germline, CDR1 is MDHEN, CDR2 SYDVKM. In nucleotides, the CDR3 is TGTGCCAGCAGTTACCCGGGACTAGCGGGAGGGCCCTCCTACAATGAGCAGTTCTTC. Translated, it gives CASSYPGLAGGPSYNEQFF.

This chain uses TRBV28 with TRBJ1-6; the match to TRBD1 covers 7 bases. V shed 6 bases, J shed 9 bases, and the junction held 8 bases outside the gene matches. Germline CDR1 is MDHEN and CDR2 is SYDVKM. CDR3 length equals 14 residues. CDR3 amino acids: CASRTSGGSSPLHF. The CDR3, as DNA: TGTGCCAGCAGAACATCAGGGGGGAGTTCACCCCTCCACTTT. The full variable domain, rest sourced from reference TRBV28 and TRBJ1-6, is DVKVTQSSRYLVKRTGEKVFLECVQDMDHENMFWYRQDPGLGLRLIYFSYDVKMKEKGDIPEGYSVSREKKERFSLILESASTNQTSMYLCASRTSGGSSPLHFGNGTRLTVT.

To note about this clone: At the DNA level, this CDR3 is encoded by other sequences in the same sample as well. CDR3 DNA sequence: TGTGCCAGCAGTGAAGGCGACAGGCAGCCCCAGCATTTT. It is translated as CASSEGDRQPQHF. The chain couples TRBV6-1 to TRBJ1-5; tentative D call: TRBD1 (6 bases). The CDR3 has 13 residues. Germline loops: CDR1 MNHNS, CDR2 SASEGT. V lost 1 base and J lost 7, with 8 bases in between.

The chain uses TRBV28 and TRBJ1-1; TRBD1 agrees at 11 bases. This CDR3 spans 15 amino acids. Germline lookup yields CDR1 MDHEN and CDR2 SYDVKM. After removal of 0 bases from V and 7 bases from J, the junction contained 4 bases not matched to a gene. The CDR3 region is CASSLWDRGRGEAFF. In DNA form, the CDR3 reads TGTGCCAGCAGTTTATGGGACAGGGGGCGTGGTGAAGCTTTCTTT.

The chain couples TRBV28 to TRBJ1-2, with D possibly matching TRBD1 (6 bases). V was pared by 5 bases and J by 6 bases, with 22 bases between. Germline V gives CDR1 MDHEN, CDR2 SYDVKM. This CDR3 is built from 16 residues. The DNA of the CDR3 is TGTGCCAGCAGTGACCAGGGGTTATCAAGGCTGAATGGCTACACCTTC. It yields the protein CASSDQGLSRLNGYTF.

Only one count was recorded for this clone. This chain uses TRBV6-5 with TRBJ1-4; 10 nucleotides agree with TRBD1. The CDR3 has 14 residues. The germline V gene has CDR1 MNHEY and CDR2 SVGAGI. Trimming at V came to 8 bases and at J to 8 bases, leaving 8 bases not matched to a gene. Here the CDR3 reads CASLRDRGLEKLFF. The CDR3 DNA is TGTGCCAGCCTGAGGGACAGGGGCCTGGAAAAACTGTTTTTT.

The chain employs TRBV15 and TRBJ1-5; D remains unclear. V lost 6 bases, J lost 9 bases, and 18 bases lay in between. The CDR3 runs to 14 residues. Germline CDR1 is LNHNV and CDR2 is YYDKDF (reference sequence). CDR3 region: CATRPSGGSVPQHF. In nucleotides, the CDR3 is TGTGCCACCAGACCTTCGGGAGGTTCTGTGCCCCAGCATTTT. The full variable domain, completed using reference TRBV15 and TRBJ1-5, is DAMVIQNPRYQVTQFGKPVTLSCSQTLNHNVMYWYQQKSSQAPKLLFHYYDKDFNNEADTPDNFQSRRPNTSFCFLDIRSPGLGDTAMYLCATRPSGGSVPQHFGDGTRLSIL.

The CDR3 is CASSIVAGGQPQHF. The CDR3, as DNA: TGTGCCAGTAGTATAGTGGCAGGGGGTCAGCCCCAGCATTTT. The V and J genes are TRBV19 and TRBJ1-5, with TRBD1 matching over 7 bases. Germline V gene data show CDR1 as LNHDA and CDR2 as SQIVND (reference sequence). V gave up 1 base and J gave up 6 bases; unmatched junction bases: 3. There are 14 residues in the CDR3.

The chain links TRBV15 to TRBJ2-5; TRBD1 aligns across 7 bases. The V and J ends lost 4 bases and 5 bases, in that order; junction bases with no gene match: 7. The CDR3 runs 14 residues. Germline loops: CDR1 LNHNV, CDR2 YYDKDF (reference sequence). The CDR3 DNA follows: TGTGCCACCAGCAACTACAGGGGCAGGGAGACCCAGTACTTC. This translates into CATSNYRGRETQYF.

The V gene is TRBV30, the J gene TRBJ1-5; 9 bases match TRBD1. With V trimmed by 3 bases and J by 5 bases, 2 bases remained unmatched. This CDR3 has 13 amino acids. Germline CDR1 GTSNPN, CDR2 SVGIG (reference sequence). CDR3 coding DNA: TGTGCCTGGAGACGGGACAGGGATCAGCCCCAGCATTTT. Its protein product is CAWRRDRDQPQHF.

The gene calls are TRBV10-2 and TRBJ2-7; no firm D call. Germline V lookup: CDR1 WSHSY, CDR2 SAAADI. The CDR3 runs 14 residues. The germline V and J ends were trimmed by 4 bases and 3 bases, with 13 bases remaining between them. The CDR3 loop reads CASSGESGDYEQYF. Here the CDR3 DNA reads TGCGCCAGCAGTGGAGAGTCAGGCGACTACGAGCAGTACTTC.

The chain is built from TRBV6-5 and TRBJ2-7, with TRBD1 as a possible D gene (5 bases). The germline V and J ends were trimmed by 11 bases and 2 bases, with 19 bases remaining between them. Germline V gene lookup returns CDR1 MNHEY and CDR2 SVGAGI. This CDR3 region has 14 residues. The CDR3 DNA follows: TGTGCCTGCGATACTTGGACACCAGCCTACGAGCAGTACTTC. Amino acids: CACDTWTPAYEQYF.

The gene calls are TRBV5-4 and TRBJ1-2; weak D call: TRBD1 (6 bases). The V end lost 1 base, the J end lost 2 bases, and 12 bases lay between the germline ends. The CDR3 length is 15 residues. Looked up from germline, CDR1 is SGHNT and CDR2 is YYREEE (reference sequence). In DNA form, the CDR3 reads TGTGCCAGCAGCTTGAGTGCAGGGGCGAACTATGGCTACACCTTC. Its translation is CASSLSAGANYGYTF.

This clone was seen only a few times. V usage is TRBV27 and J usage is TRBJ1-5; possibly TRBD1 for D (6 bases). This CDR3 spans 13 amino acids. V lost 10 bases and J lost 3, with 13 bases in between. The germline V gene has CDR1 MNHEY and CDR2 SMNVEV (reference sequence). DNA of the CDR3: TGTGCCACCTCAGGGGACTACAATCAGCCCCAGCATTTT. It codes for CATSGDYNQPQHF.

Only a few counts were recorded for this clone. The chain links TRBV6-5 to TRBJ2-7; D perhaps matches TRBD1 (6 bases). CDR3 size: 15 residues. CDR1 MNHEY and CDR2 SVGAGI come from the germline V gene. Trimming shortened V by 4 bases and J by 6 bases, and 19 bases separated the two germline ends. The CDR3 loop reads CASSSTVRTGREQYF. The CDR3 nucleotides read TGTGCCAGCAGTTCCACCGTTCGAACAGGGCGCGAGCAGTACTTC.

This clone showed up just a few times. The J gene is TRBJ2-1, the V gene TRBV10-3; 9 bases align to TRBD2. V shed 6 bases, J shed 9 bases, and the junction held 3 bases outside the gene matches. Per the germline V gene, CDR1 is ENHRY and CDR2 is SYGVKD. The CDR3 runs 12 residues. The chain's CDR3 is CAIRGLAGEQFF. In DNA form, the CDR3 reads TGTGCCATCAGGGGACTAGCAGGTGAGCAGTTCTTC.

This chain connects TRBV10-3 to TRBJ1-2, with D perhaps TRBD1 (5 bases). CDR1 ENHRY and CDR2 SYGVKD come from the germline V gene. V shed 7 bases and J shed 8 bases, with 11 bases lying between them. The CDR3 covers 11 residues. The CDR3 loop reads CAITRGDGYTF. The CDR3 bases are TGTGCCATCACAAGGGGCGACGGCTACACCTTC.

The V call is TRBV28, the J call TRBJ1-6, with D perhaps matching TRBD1 (6 bases). The CDR3 is made up of 14 amino acids. The V and J ends lost 2 bases and 6 bases respectively, with 8 bases between them. Germline CDR1 and CDR2: MDHEN and SYDVKM. This chain's CDR3 is CASSLRGANSPLHF. The CDR3 DNA sequence: TGTGCCAGCAGTTTACGGGGGGCTAATTCACCCCTCCACTTT. The whole variable domain, remainder taken from reference TRBV28 and TRBJ1-6, is DVKVTQSSRYLVKRTGEKVFLECVQDMDHENMFWYRQDPGLGLRLIYFSYDVKMKEKGDIPEGYSVSREKKERFSLILESASTNQTSMYLCASSLRGANSPLHFGNGTRLTVT.

The CDR3 DNA reads as TGTGCCAGCAGCGACCTCGGGACTTACAATGAGCAGTTCTTC. The encoded protein is CASSDLGTYNEQFF. The genes are TRBV3-1 (or the pseudogene TRBV3-2) and TRBJ2-1; D is perhaps TRBD2 (6 bases). CDR3 length: 14 residues. The V gene lost 5 bases and the J gene lost 4 bases, with 12 bases spanning the gap. Per the germline V gene, CDR1 is LGHDT and CDR2 is YNNKEL (reference sequence).

The rearrangement links TRBV6-5 to TRBJ2-2; no firm D call. Trimming shortened V by 7 bases and J by 1 base, and 10 bases separated the two germline ends. Germline CDR1 and CDR2: MNHEY and SVGAGI. CDR3 size: 14 residues. CDR3 sequence reads: CASTLAENTGELFF. CDR3 nucleotides: TGTGCCAGCACCCTCGCAGAGAACACCGGGGAGCTGTTTTTT.

This chain uses TRBV11-2 with TRBJ1-1, with D possibly TRBD1 on 6 matching bases. Trimming removed 10 bases at V and 0 bases at J, with 24 bases between. Germline V gene lookup returns CDR1 SGHAT and CDR2 FQNNGV. This CDR3 has 17 residues. CDR3 in DNA: TGTGCCATCTCAGCTTCCCTGTTACAGGGAGTGAACACTGAAGCTTTCTTT. This translates into CAISASLLQGVNTEAFF.

The chain employs TRBV10-3 and TRBJ2-2, with TRBD1 matching 7 bases. This CDR3 is built from 15 residues. In germline, CDR1 is ENHRY, CDR2 SYGVKD. The V and J ends lost 11 bases and 3 bases, in that order; junction bases with no gene match: 12. In DNA form, the CDR3 reads TGTGCCGTTTTCGACAGGGAAGGGGACACCGGGGAGCTGTTTTTT. It is translated as CAVFDREGDTGELFF.

The chain recombines TRBV20-1 with TRBJ2-1; 9 bases are a match to TRBD1. This CDR3 spans 11 amino acids. V lost 6 bases to trimming and J lost 8 bases; unmatched junction nucleotides: 2. Germline CDR1 reads DFQATT; CDR2 reads SNEGSKA (reference sequence). In nucleotides, the CDR3 is TGCAGTGCGGGGGACAGGGATGAGCAGTTCTTC. Its protein product is CSAGDRDEQFF.

The CDR3 reads CASSFFLSRYAGELFF. CDR3 DNA sequence: TGTGCCAGCAGCTTTTTTTTGTCGAGGTACGCCGGGGAGCTGTTTTTT. The chain combines TRBV7-9 with TRBJ2-2; D gene unclear. The CDR3 has 16 amino acids. CDR1 is SEHNR and CDR2 is FQNEAQ in the germline V gene (reference sequence). Trimming took off 3 bases at V and 6 bases at J, with 17 bases between the two ends.

The chain links TRBV7-9 to TRBJ1-1; no clear D. CDR1 is SEHNR, CDR2 FQNEAQ, per germline (reference sequence). Trimming stripped 8 bases from V and 10 bases from J, with 14 bases between. CDR3 size: 11 residues. The CDR3 region is CASGVDEGAFF. CDR3 bases: TGTGCCAGCGGTGTTGATGAGGGAGCTTTCTTT.

V is TRBV15 and J is TRBJ1-4, with 11 positions matching TRBD1. The CDR3 covers 19 residues. V shed 1 base, J shed 3 bases, and the junction held 10 bases outside the gene matches. Germline CDR1 LNHNV, CDR2 YYDKDF (reference sequence). The CDR3 is CATSRGPGQGVAANEKLFF. The CDR3 DNA reads TGTGCCACCAGCAGAGGGCCGGGACAGGGGGTGGCGGCTAATGAAAAACTGTTTTTT.

V and J are TRBV7-3 and TRBJ2-3; 7 nucleotides align to TRBD2. The CDR3 is 18 amino acids. Germline CDR1 reads SGHTA; CDR2 reads FQGTGA. V was pared by 4 bases and J by 0 bases, with 13 bases of the junction left unmatched. CDR3 coding DNA: TGTGCCAGCAGCTCCCCTAGCGGATCTCCAACTAGCACAGATACGCAGTATTTT. Translating it yields CASSSPSGSPTSTDTQYF.

The chain is built from TRBV6-5 and TRBJ2-7; TRBD2 matches at 9 bases. Trimming cost V 2 bases and J 7 bases; bases outside gene matches: 12. This CDR3 region has 16 residues. CDR1 is MNHEY and CDR2 is SVGAGI in the germline V gene. CDR3: CASSYGLTAGGGEQYF. CDR3 nucleotides: TGTGCCAGCAGTTACGGTCTTACAGCGGGGGGAGGGGAGCAGTACTTC.